This T cell receptor (beta chain) stems from a study of fetal regulatory T cell absence and autoimmunity. Study details: Exocrine pancreas autoimmunity occurred in IPEX patients lacking clinical diabetes.

Germline loops: CDR1 MNHEY, CDR2 SMNVEV (reference sequence). The CDR3 covers 14 residues. After removal of 5 bases from V and 15 bases from J, the junction contained 12 bases not matched to a gene. Study outcomes and limitations: TRB gene family usage was broadly similar in cord blood and pancreas. In IPEX, the enrichment was taken to support antigen-driven autoimmunity before birth. Pancreas TCRs were oligoclonally enriched versus cord blood, some clones over 85-fold.

Notes on this clone: Its antigen is undetermined.

Clones were read by immunoSEQ multiplex PCR, and TCRdb kept only the in-frame ones, dropping some. The sample contains more than 85,000 clones, roughly 78% of which appear only once. The receptor's source is a male donor with IPEX syndrome. This chain uses TRBV27 with TRBJ2-1; 11 positions match TRBD2. Sequencing was carried out using pancreas tissue. The CDR3 loop is CASSQTSGATLTFF. The CDR3 nucleotides are TGTGCCAGCAGTCAGACTAGCGGGGCTACCTTAACGTTCTTC.